The 23 T cell receptor beta chains reported below all come from one sample, sequenced in a study of monozygotic twins with inflammatory bowel disease. TCRdb re-analyzed the 5' RACE reads; it lists each CDR3 protein once, without DNA. This sample's clone table lists fewer than 350,000 distinct CDR3 sequences. The sequenced material came from blood. These receptor sequences come from a human donor with ulcerative colitis or Crohn's disease, or a healthy co-twin of an affected twin (not recorded which).

The chain couples TRBV12-3 or TRBV12-4 to TRBJ2-1. The CDR3 is 14 amino acids. The CDR3 loop reads CASSFDVTYNEQFF.

The V gene is TRBV5-5, the J gene TRBJ1-6; the D call of TRBD1 rests on TCRdb alone, since no DNA is present to check it. There are 14 residues in the CDR3. The germline CDR1 and CDR2 sequences are SGHKS and YYEKEE (reference sequence). The CDR3 is CASSLGQYNSPLHF.

The CDR3 spells CASRFQGWDQPQHF. The chain uses TRBV28 and TRBJ1-5; without DNA, the TCRdb call of TRBD1 cannot be checked. Germline CDR1 and CDR2: MDHEN and SYDVKM. The CDR3 runs to 14 residues. Combining the CDR3 with reference TRBV28 and TRBJ1-5 gives the whole variable domain DVKVTQSSRYLVKRTGEKVFLECVQDMDHENMFWYRQDPGLGLRLIYFSYDVKMKEKGDIPEGYSVSREKKERFSLILESASTNQTSMYLCASRFQGWDQPQHFGDGTRLSIL.

The chain combines TRBV20-1 with TRBJ2-2. Germline CDR1 and CDR2: DFQATT and SNEGSKA (reference sequence). The CDR3 is 12 residues long. The CDR3 protein is CSARADHGELFF.

The CDR3 loop is CAISESDQPQHF. The chain employs TRBV10-3 and TRBJ1-5. Per the germline V gene, CDR1 is ENHRY and CDR2 is SYGVKD. This CDR3 comprises 12 residues.

The rearrangement links TRBV20-1 to TRBJ2-7; TCRdb calls TRBD2, which cannot be checked without DNA. Germline V gene data show CDR1 as DFQATT and CDR2 as SNEGSKA (reference sequence). The CDR3 length is 14 residues. The CDR3 sequence: CRMTGTSGAYEQYF.

This chain connects TRBV15 to TRBJ1-4. The CDR3 runs to 15 residues. Germline lookup yields CDR1 LNHNV and CDR2 YYDKDF (reference sequence). CDR3 loop: CATSRAADRSEKLFF.

V and J are TRBV28 and TRBJ2-2; TCRdb's D call of TRBD1 is untestable without DNA. Germline V gene sequence: CDR1 MDHEN, CDR2 SYDVKM. The CDR3 consists of 12 residues. The CDR3 reads CASEGRSGELFF.

The J gene is TRBJ2-2, the V gene TRBV14; without DNA, the TCRdb call of TRBD1 cannot be checked. This CDR3 comprises 15 residues. CDR1 is SGHDN and CDR2 is FVKESK in the germline V gene. The CDR3 reads CASSQELPGTGELFF.

The chain recombines TRBV20-1 with TRBJ2-3; the TCRdb D gene call, TRBD2, has no DNA to confirm it. Germline CDR1 reads DFQATT; CDR2 reads SNEGSKA (reference sequence). The CDR3 is 18 amino acids. CDR3 loop: CSARPSSGTTFSALQVYF.

This chain links TRBV28 with TRBJ1-6; with no DNA, the TCRdb D assignment of TRBD1 cannot be verified. Germline V gene data show CDR1 as MDHEN and CDR2 as SYDVKM. CDR3 length equals 14 residues. CDR3 sequence reads: CASRQTGGNSPLHF.

The chain carries TRBV7-9 and TRBJ2-7; TCRdb reports TRBD1, a call that lacks DNA to check it against. The CDR3 has 16 amino acids. Per germline, CDR1 SEHNR and CDR2 FQNEAQ (reference sequence). This CDR3 reads CASSLGRTSTGDEQYF.

The chain couples TRBV7-3 to TRBJ2-5; the TCRdb D gene call, TRBD2, has no DNA to confirm it. This CDR3 contains 15 residues. Germline assignment: CDR1 SGHTA and CDR2 FQGTGA. CDR3 sequence reads: CASSSLAGGIETQYF. Full variable domain (missing parts from reference TRBV7-3 and TRBJ2-5): GAGVSQTPSNKVTEKGKYVELRCDPISGHTALYWYRQSLGQGPEFLIYFQGTGAADDSGLPNDRFFAVRPEGSVSTLKIQRTERGDSAVYLCASSSLAGGIETQYFGPGTRLLVL.

The chain uses TRBV30 and TRBJ1-2. Germline CDR1 reads GTSNPN; CDR2 reads SVGIG (reference sequence). The CDR3 sequence is 12 residues long. Here the CDR3 reads CAWSRPAGQSGF.

The genes are TRBV27 and TRBJ1-1; TCRdb proposes TRBD1, but this gene call is untestable without DNA. The CDR3 has 14 amino acids. Germline CDR1 reads MNHEY; CDR2 reads SMNVEV (reference sequence). CDR3 sequence reads: CASSFDQGNTEAFF.

The chain uses TRBV5-6 and TRBJ1-5; the D call from TCRdb, TRBD1, cannot be confirmed without DNA. Germline-derived CDR1 and CDR2 are SGHDT and YYEEEE. This CDR3 is 15 amino acids long. The CDR3 sequence: CASSFGGQSNQPQHF.

V and J are TRBV9 and TRBJ2-2; without DNA, the TCRdb call of TRBD1 cannot be checked. Looked up from germline, CDR1 is SGDLS and CDR2 is YYNGEE. The CDR3 contains 14 residues. CDR3 sequence: CASSGTGFEGELFF.

The chain is built from TRBV7-8 and TRBJ2-3. The CDR3 extends over 18 amino acids. Germline loops: CDR1 SGHVS, CDR2 FQNEAQ. The CDR3 loop is CASSLERDGTGWADTQYF.

This chain's CDR3 is CASSIGISSYEQYF. This chain links TRBV19 with TRBJ2-7. Germline CDR1 reads LNHDA; CDR2 reads SQIVND (reference sequence). There are 14 residues in the CDR3.

This rearrangement joins TRBV20-1 to TRBJ1-1. This CDR3 comprises 16 residues. Per the germline V gene, CDR1 is DFQATT and CDR2 is SNEGSKA (reference sequence). CDR3 region: CSARSGPGGPNTEAFF.

The CDR3 here is CASSLRATGSNEKLFF. The chain employs TRBV12-3 or TRBV12-4 and TRBJ1-4; with no DNA, the TCRdb D assignment of TRBD1 cannot be verified. The CDR3 loop spans 16 amino acids.

The chain combines TRBV20-1 with TRBJ2-6; lacking DNA, the TRBD1 call made by TCRdb goes unchecked. Germline V gives CDR1 DFQATT, CDR2 SNEGSKA (reference sequence). This CDR3 spans 18 amino acids. CDR3 sequence reads: CSARDLGHQNSGANVLTF.

The V call is TRBV11-1, the J call TRBJ2-2; TCRdb gives TRBD2 as the D gene, but with no DNA this cannot be confirmed. The CDR3 length is 17 residues. Germline CDR1 SGHAT, CDR2 FQDESV (reference sequence). The CDR3 spells CASSIRLAGASTGELFF.